This entry is about one T cell receptor beta chain. This sample was taken from a study of blood T cell repertoires in COVID-19. About the study: Samples taken during acute and convalescent COVID-19 were collected in the United States, Italy and Spain. PBMCs, B-cell-depleted T cells, or T cells provided the cDNA or gDNA that made up the material.

The CDR3 spans 17 residues. The germline V gene has CDR1 SGHRS and CDR2 YFSETQ. Trimming removed 3 bases from V and 1 base from J; junction bases left unmatched: 5. Authors' data handling: Quantification of nucleated cells was approximated via reference gene primer amplification. Profiled with immunoSEQ multiplex PCR; TCRdb holds only in-frame clones, not every one. For V, J and clone size, that table is used; D and trimming come from the DNA. The top ten clones hold over 4.5% of a sample with about 90,000 clones, 90% of them seen once. The chain uses TRBV5-1 and TRBJ2-2; 11 nucleotides line up with TRBD2. The receptor's source is a middle-aged man with acute or convalescent COVID-19. Sequencing was performed on peripheral blood. CDR3 amino acids: CASSWDLAGGNTGELFF. Here the CDR3 DNA reads TGCGCCAGCAGCTGGGACCTAGCGGGAGGGAACACCGGGGAGCTGTTTTTT.